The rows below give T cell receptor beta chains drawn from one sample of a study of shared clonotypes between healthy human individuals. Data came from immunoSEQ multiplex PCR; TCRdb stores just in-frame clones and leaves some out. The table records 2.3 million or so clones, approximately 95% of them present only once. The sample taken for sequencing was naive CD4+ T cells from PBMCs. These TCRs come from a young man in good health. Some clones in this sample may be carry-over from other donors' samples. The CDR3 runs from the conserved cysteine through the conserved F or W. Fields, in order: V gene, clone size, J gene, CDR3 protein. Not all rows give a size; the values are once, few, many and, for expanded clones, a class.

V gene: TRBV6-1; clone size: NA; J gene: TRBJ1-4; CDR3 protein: CASSSYSFLNEKLFF
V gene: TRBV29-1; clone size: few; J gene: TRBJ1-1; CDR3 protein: CSVARSGPEAFF
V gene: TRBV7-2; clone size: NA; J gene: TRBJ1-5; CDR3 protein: CASSLSGAGGNQPQHF
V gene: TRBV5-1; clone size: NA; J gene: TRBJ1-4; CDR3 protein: CASSLRATNEKLFF
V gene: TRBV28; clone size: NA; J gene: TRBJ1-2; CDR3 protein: CASSLGHRGYGYTF
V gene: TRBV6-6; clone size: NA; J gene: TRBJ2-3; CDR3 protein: CASSRRTGTQYF
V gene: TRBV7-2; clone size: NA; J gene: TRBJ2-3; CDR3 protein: CASSPNRGSTDTQYF
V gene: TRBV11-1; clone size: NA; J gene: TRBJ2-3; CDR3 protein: CASSLRSGGVRSTDTQYF
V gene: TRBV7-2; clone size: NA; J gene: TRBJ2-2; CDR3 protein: CASSLALIGAGELFF
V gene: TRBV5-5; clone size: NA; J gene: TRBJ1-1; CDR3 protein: CASSLVQMNTEAFF
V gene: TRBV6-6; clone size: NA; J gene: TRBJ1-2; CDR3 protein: CASIGGWQTNYGYTF
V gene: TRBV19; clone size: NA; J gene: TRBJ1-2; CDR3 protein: CASTKMGQPIRNYGYTF
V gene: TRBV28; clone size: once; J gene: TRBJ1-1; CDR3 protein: CASSLVQGVEAFF
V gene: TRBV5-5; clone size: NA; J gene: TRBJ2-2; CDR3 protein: CASSLAGTNTGELFF
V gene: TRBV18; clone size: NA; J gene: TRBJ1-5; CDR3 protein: CASSPQRPGQGDQPQHF
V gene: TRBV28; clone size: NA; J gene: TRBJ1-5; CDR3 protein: CATYPEHPPQHF
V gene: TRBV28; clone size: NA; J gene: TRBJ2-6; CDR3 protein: CASRPELSGANVLTF
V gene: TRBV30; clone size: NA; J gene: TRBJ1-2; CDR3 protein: CAWEKLGYGYTF
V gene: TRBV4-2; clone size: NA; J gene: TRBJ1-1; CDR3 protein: CASSQDLDVTEAFF
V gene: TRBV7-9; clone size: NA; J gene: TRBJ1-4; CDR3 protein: CASSLRSDNEKLFF
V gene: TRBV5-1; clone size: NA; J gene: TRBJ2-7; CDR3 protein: CASRPRTGTYEQYF
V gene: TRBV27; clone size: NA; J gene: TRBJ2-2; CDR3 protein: CASSWLFADTGELFF
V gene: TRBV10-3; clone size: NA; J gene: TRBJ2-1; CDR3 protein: CAISDLAGGVYNEQFF
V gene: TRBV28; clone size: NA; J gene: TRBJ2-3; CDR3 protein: CASNRDRGRTRTDTQYF
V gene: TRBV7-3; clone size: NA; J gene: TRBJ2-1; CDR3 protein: CASSQTRATTDEQFF
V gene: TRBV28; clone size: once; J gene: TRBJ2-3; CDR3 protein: CASSLRLTDTQYF
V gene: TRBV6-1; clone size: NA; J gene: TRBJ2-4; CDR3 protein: CASSEVNWGGGVAKNIQYF
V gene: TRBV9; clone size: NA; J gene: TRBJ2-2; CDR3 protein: CASSVGVKSPTGELFF
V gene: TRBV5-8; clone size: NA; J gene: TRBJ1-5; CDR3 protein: CASSLGQGDVQPQHF
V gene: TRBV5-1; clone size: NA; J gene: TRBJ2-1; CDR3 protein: CASSPGTSGINEQFF
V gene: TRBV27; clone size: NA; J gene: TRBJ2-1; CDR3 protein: CASSPRVLADGGNEQFF
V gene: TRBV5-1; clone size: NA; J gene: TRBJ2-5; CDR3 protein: CASAPSAGGETQYF
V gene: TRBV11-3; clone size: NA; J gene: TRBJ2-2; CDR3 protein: CASSSGQGGTGELFF
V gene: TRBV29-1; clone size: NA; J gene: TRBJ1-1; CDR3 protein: CSVSTPTQNTEAFF
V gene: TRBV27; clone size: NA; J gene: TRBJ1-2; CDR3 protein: CASSIRTGGPSNYGYTF
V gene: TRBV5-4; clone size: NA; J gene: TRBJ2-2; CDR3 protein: CASSPTGPNTGELFF
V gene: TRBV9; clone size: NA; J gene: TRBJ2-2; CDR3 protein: CASSSSGSLTGELFF
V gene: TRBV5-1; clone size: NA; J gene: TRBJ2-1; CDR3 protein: CASSPRTGRDEQFF
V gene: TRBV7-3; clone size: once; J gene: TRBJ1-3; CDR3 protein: CASSGDRGNTIYF
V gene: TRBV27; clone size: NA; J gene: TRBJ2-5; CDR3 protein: CASVSQETQYF
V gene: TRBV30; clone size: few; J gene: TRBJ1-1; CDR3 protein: CAWIAANTEAFF
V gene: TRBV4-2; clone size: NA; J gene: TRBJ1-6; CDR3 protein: CASSQAGGTVVHSPLHF
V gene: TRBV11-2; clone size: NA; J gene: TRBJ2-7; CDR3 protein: CASSLDGLAGGPSSYEQYF
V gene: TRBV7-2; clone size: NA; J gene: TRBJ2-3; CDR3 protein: CASTPGGYTDTQYF
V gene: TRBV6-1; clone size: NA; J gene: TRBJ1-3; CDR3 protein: CASSEPSNLVTIYF
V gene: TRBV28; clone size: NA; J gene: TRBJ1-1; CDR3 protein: CASSRGPRDRGEAFF
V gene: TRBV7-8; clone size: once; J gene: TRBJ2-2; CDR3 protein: CASSLGGLAGHTGELFF
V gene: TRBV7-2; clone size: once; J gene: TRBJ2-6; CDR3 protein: CASSPQSSGANVLTF
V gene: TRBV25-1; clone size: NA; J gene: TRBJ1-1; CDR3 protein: CASSESGGYGTEAFF
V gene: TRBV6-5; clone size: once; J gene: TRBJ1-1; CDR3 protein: CASSYSRRTWNTEAFF
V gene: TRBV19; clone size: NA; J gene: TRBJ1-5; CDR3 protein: CASSSRLGAGNQPQHF
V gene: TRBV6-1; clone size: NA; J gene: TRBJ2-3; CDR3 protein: CASMGGTDTQYF
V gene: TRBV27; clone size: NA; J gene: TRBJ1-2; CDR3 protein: CASSPRQGARENYGYTF
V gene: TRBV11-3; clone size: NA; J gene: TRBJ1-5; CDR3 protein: CASSLVFWVSGNNQPQHF
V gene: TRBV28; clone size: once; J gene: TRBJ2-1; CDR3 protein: CASSPIPPGGDVGGEQFF